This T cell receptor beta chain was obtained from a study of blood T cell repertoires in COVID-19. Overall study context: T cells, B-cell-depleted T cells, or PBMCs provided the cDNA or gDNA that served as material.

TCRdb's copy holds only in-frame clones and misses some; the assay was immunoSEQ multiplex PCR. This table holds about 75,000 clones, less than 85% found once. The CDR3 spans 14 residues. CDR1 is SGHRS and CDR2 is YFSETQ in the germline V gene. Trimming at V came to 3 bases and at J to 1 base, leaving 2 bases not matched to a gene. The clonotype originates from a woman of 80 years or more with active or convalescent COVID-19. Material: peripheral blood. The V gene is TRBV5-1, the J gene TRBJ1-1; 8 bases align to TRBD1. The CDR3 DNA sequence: TGCGCCAGCAGCTGGGGGACAGGGAACACTGAAGCTTTCTTT. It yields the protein CASSWGTGNTEAFF.